This is a list of T cell receptor beta chains from one sample in a study of T cell repertoires in cytomegalovirus infection. TCRdb independently ran MiXCR on the reads; one entry per CDR3 protein. The sample lists some 240,000 distinct CDR3 sequences, approximately 15% seen once, with about half in the top ten. The sample was CD8+ T cells from PBMCs. The receptors derive from a human donor in good health (CMV status not recorded). Some clones in this sample may be carry-over from other donors' samples. Each CDR3 is given with its conserved first and last residue. The D gene is left open where the match is weak. Not all rows give a size; the values are once, few, many and, for expanded clones, a class.

j_gene: TRBJ1-1; abundance: NA; d_gene: TRBD1; v_gene: TRBV15; CDR3aa: CATSRDPARTGDYTEAFF; CDR3nt: TGTGCCACCAGCAGAGATCCCGCCCGGACAGGGGATTACACTGAAGCTTTCTTT
j_gene: TRBJ2-1; abundance: few; d_gene: NA; v_gene: TRBV5-1; CDR3aa: CASSFSRLEQFF; CDR3nt: TGCGCCAGCAGCTTTTCCAGATTAGAGCAGTTCTTC
j_gene: TRBJ2-1; abundance: NA; d_gene: NA; v_gene: TRBV13; CDR3aa: CASGEGTYNEQFF; CDR3nt: TGTGCCAGCGGCGAGGGCACCTACAATGAGCAGTTCTTC
j_gene: TRBJ2-1; abundance: NA; d_gene: TRBD1; v_gene: TRBV28; CDR3aa: CASRQPSGQGFNFPKVEQFF; CDR3nt: TGTGCCAGCAGACAACCGTCAGGACAGGGGTTCAATTTCCCCAAGGTTGAGCAGTTCTTC
j_gene: TRBJ2-1; abundance: NA; d_gene: NA; v_gene: TRBV12-3/TRBV12-4; CDR3aa: CASSRHYNEQFF; CDR3nt: TGTGCCAGCAGCCGACATTACAATGAGCAGTTCTTC
j_gene: TRBJ1-4; abundance: NA; d_gene: TRBD1; v_gene: TRBV6-1; CDR3aa: CASSAWTGDEKLFF; CDR3nt: TGTGCCAGCAGTGCCTGGACAGGAGATGAAAAACTGTTTTTT
j_gene: TRBJ2-3; abundance: many; d_gene: TRBD2; v_gene: TRBV6-1; CDR3aa: CASSLAGVTDTQYF; CDR3nt: TGTGCCAGCAGTCTAGCGGGGGTCACAGATACGCAGTATTTT
j_gene: TRBJ1-5; abundance: NA; d_gene: NA; v_gene: TRBV10-3; CDR3aa: CAIRQEGGWYQPQHF; CDR3nt: TGTGCCATCAGACAAGAAGGAGGGTGGTATCAGCCCCAGCATTTT
j_gene: TRBJ1-1; abundance: many; d_gene: NA; v_gene: TRBV19; CDR3aa: CASSIGQLNTEAFF; CDR3nt: TGTGCCAGTAGTATCGGCCAGTTGAACACTGAAGCTTTCTTT
j_gene: TRBJ2-5; abundance: few; d_gene: NA; v_gene: TRBV7-6; CDR3aa: CASSSGTVQETQYF; CDR3nt: TGTGCTAGCAGCTCCGGGACCGTCCAAGAGACCCAGTACTTC
j_gene: TRBJ1-1; abundance: NA; d_gene: NA; v_gene: TRBV28; CDR3aa: CASSGRGYGTEAFF; CDR3nt: TGTGCCAGCAGTGGCAGGGGCTACGGCACTGAAGCTTTCTTT
j_gene: TRBJ2-7; abundance: few; d_gene: NA; v_gene: TRBV7-2; CDR3aa: CASSLQGHEQYF; CDR3nt: TGTGCCAGCAGCTTGCAGGGTCACGAGCAGTACTTC
j_gene: TRBJ2-7; abundance: few; d_gene: NA; v_gene: TRBV7-2; CDR3aa: CASSLAEGFVYEQYF; CDR3nt: TGTGCCAGCAGCTTAGCGGAGGGGTTTGTATACGAGCAGTACTTC
j_gene: TRBJ2-3; abundance: NA; d_gene: TRBD1; v_gene: TRBV29-1; CDR3aa: CSILDRLRPGASTDTQYF; CDR3nt: TGCAGCATTTTGGACAGGCTTCGGCCTGGGGCGAGCACAGATACGCAGTATTTT
j_gene: TRBJ1-1; abundance: many; d_gene: TRBD1; v_gene: TRBV7-9; CDR3aa: CASSLTGANTEAFF; CDR3nt: TGTGCCAGCAGCTTGACAGGGGCGAACACTGAAGCTTTCTTT
j_gene: TRBJ2-5; abundance: few; d_gene: TRBD2; v_gene: TRBV5-6; CDR3aa: CASSLGIASGGLVQETQYF; CDR3nt: TGTGCCAGCAGCTTGGGTATTGCTAGCGGGGGCCTTGTCCAAGAGACCCAGTACTTC
j_gene: TRBJ2-1; abundance: NA; d_gene: NA; v_gene: TRBV4-3; CDR3aa: CASSQESQIEQFF; CDR3nt: TGCGCCAGCAGCCAAGAGAGTCAGATTGAGCAGTTCTTC
j_gene: TRBJ1-2; abundance: NA; d_gene: NA; v_gene: TRBV6-2/TRBV6-3; CDR3aa: CASSYDPTALRGYTF; CDR3nt: TGTGCCAGCAGTTACGATCCGACAGCCCTGAGGGGCTACACCTTC
j_gene: TRBJ1-5; abundance: NA; d_gene: NA; v_gene: TRBV7-2; CDR3aa: CASSVVGGPQPQHF; CDR3nt: TGTGCCAGCAGCGTGGTGGGGGGCCCTCAGCCCCAGCATTTT
j_gene: TRBJ2-7; abundance: many; d_gene: NA; v_gene: TRBV7-9; CDR3aa: CASSSLDRQGILQYF; CDR3nt: TGTGCCAGCAGCTCGCTGGATCGACAAGGGATACTACAGTACTTC
j_gene: TRBJ1-2; abundance: NA; d_gene: NA; v_gene: TRBV29-1; CDR3aa: CNVYRVPNYGYTF; CDR3nt: TGCAACGTATACAGGGTACCTAACTATGGCTACACCTTC
j_gene: TRBJ2-7; abundance: many; d_gene: NA; v_gene: TRBV7-9; CDR3aa: CASSPVGVTRAYEQYF; CDR3nt: TGTGCCAGCAGCCCCGTTGGAGTGACTAGAGCTTACGAGCAGTACTTC
j_gene: TRBJ2-1; abundance: NA; d_gene: NA; v_gene: TRBV7-3; CDR3aa: CASSKDPGPYNEQFF; CDR3nt: TGTGCCAGCAGCAAGGACCCCGGGCCCTACAATGAGCAGTTCTTC
j_gene: TRBJ2-5; abundance: NA; d_gene: NA; v_gene: TRBV10-3; CDR3aa: CAISESRREYQETQYF; CDR3nt: TGTGCCATCAGTGAGTCCAGGCGGGAATACCAAGAGACCCAGTACTTC
j_gene: TRBJ2-3; abundance: NA; d_gene: NA; v_gene: TRBV19; CDR3aa: CASTSSPTDTQYF; CDR3nt: TGTGCCAGTACGTCTAGCCCCACAGATACGCAGTATTTT
j_gene: TRBJ2-7; abundance: NA; d_gene: NA; v_gene: TRBV12-3/TRBV12-4; CDR3aa: CASTRENSYEQYF; CDR3nt: TGTGCCAGCACTCGGGAGAACTCCTACGAGCAGTACTTC
j_gene: TRBJ2-6; abundance: NA; d_gene: NA; v_gene: TRBV25-1; CDR3aa: CASSEAGTNVLTF; CDR3nt: TGTGCCAGCAGTGAAGCGGGGACCAACGTCCTGACTTTC
j_gene: TRBJ2-1; abundance: many; d_gene: TRBD2; v_gene: TRBV7-7; CDR3aa: CASSRLAGGIYEQFF; CDR3nt: TGTGCTAGCAGCCGATTGGCGGGGGGTATCTATGAGCAGTTCTTC
j_gene: TRBJ2-7; abundance: NA; d_gene: TRBD2; v_gene: TRBV7-9; CDR3aa: CASSSPDGLAGSYEQYF; CDR3nt: TGTGCCAGCAGCTCTCCGGACGGACTAGCGGGCTCCTACGAGCAGTACTTC